Detailed here is one T cell receptor beta chain. This specimen comes from a study of CD8 T cells in Susac syndrome. A quantity of about 0.5 to 1 ug RNA underwent reverse transcription using random hexamers. TCRdb fed the immunoSEQ multiplex PCR reads into MiXCR, producing one record per CDR3 protein. The profile shows some 200,000 distinct CDR3 sequences, approximately 95% of them singletons. The CDR3 covers 14 residues. V was clipped by 3 bases and J by 5 bases, with 14 bases between them. CDR1 is SGHRS and CDR2 is YFSETQ in the germline V gene. This sequence joins TRBV5-1 and TRBJ2-5; tentative D call: TRBD1 (5 bases). The source material was CD4+ T cells from PBMCs. The clonotype was recovered from a human donor with multiple sclerosis. The CDR3 is CASSSIRVGETQYF. DNA for the CDR3: TGCGCCAGCAGCTCTATCAGGGTAGGGGAGACCCAGTACTTC. Complete variable domain (other parts from reference TRBV5-1 and TRBJ2-5): KAGVTQTPRYLIKTRGQQVTLSCSPISGHRSVSWYQQTPGQGLQFLFEYFSETQRNKGNFPGRFSGRQFSNSRSEMNVSTLELGDSALYLCASSSIRVGETQYFGPGTRLLVL.